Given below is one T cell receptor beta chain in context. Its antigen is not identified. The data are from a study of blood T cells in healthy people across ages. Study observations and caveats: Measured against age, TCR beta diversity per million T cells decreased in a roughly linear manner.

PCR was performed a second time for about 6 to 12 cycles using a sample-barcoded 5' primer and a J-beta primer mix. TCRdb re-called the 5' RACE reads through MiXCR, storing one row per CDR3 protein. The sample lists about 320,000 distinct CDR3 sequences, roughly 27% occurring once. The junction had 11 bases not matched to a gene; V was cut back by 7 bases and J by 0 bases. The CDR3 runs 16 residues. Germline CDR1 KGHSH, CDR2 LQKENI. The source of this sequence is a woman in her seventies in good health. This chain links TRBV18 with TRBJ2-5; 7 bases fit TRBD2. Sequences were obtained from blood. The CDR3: CASWQGTGGNQETQYF. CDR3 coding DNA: TGTGCCAGCTGGCAAGGGACGGGAGGCAACCAAGAGACCCAGTACTTC.